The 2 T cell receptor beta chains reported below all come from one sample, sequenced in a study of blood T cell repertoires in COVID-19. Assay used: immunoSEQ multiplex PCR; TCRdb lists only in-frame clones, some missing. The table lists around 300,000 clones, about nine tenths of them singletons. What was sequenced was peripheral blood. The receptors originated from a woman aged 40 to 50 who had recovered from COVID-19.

CDR3 in amino acids: CASSELAEETQYF. Here the CDR3 DNA reads TGTGCCAGCAGTGAGTTAGCGGAAGAGACCCAGTACTTC. The V and J genes are TRBV2 and TRBJ2-5; D perhaps matches TRBD2 (6 bases). Per germline, CDR1 SNHLY and CDR2 FYNNEI. The CDR3 has 13 amino acids. V lost 3 bases, J lost 3 bases, and 8 bases lay in between.

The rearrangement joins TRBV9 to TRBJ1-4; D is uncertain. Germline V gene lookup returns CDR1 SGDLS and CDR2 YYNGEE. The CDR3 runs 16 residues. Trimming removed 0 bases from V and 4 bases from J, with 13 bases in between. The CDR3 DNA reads TGTGCCAGCAGCGTAGGACCCATGCGGGGTAATGAAAAACTGTTTTTT. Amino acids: CASSVGPMRGNEKLFF. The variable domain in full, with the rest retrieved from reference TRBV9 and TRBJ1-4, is DSGVTQTPKHLITATGQRVTLRCSPRSGDLSVYWYQQSLDQGLQFLIQYYNGEERAKGNILERFSAQQFPDLHSELNLSSLELGDSALYFCASSVGPMRGNEKLFFGSGTQLSVL.